This T cell receptor beta chain was profiled in a study of OX40 agonist ivuxolimab in advanced cancers. In the study overall: Each patient was given ivuxolimab into a vein every 2 weeks, at 0.01 to 10 mg/kg. Eligibility admitted prior anti-PD-1, anti-PD-L1 or anti-CTLA-4 therapy; roughly 37% had some. General study points: There were, on average, more expanded clones in CD8+ T cells than in CD4+.

This CDR3 has 14 residues. J was trimmed by 0 bases and V by 4 bases; bases with no gene match: 1. Germline V gene lookup returns CDR1 SGHRS and CDR2 YFSETQ. Sampling of blood occurred at baseline, cycle 4 day 1, and cycle 7 day 1. Turning to this clone: Its antigen is not identified.

Clones were read by immunoSEQ multiplex PCR, and TCRdb kept only the in-frame ones, dropping some. This table has about 82,000 clones, roughly 85% appearing once. The TCR originated in an adult with an advanced solid tumor such as melanoma, head and neck, liver or kidney cancer. The chain has TRBV5-1 and TRBJ2-7; 10 positions agree with TRBD1. The sample here was CD4+ or CD8+ T cells sorted from blood, taken in a trial of the OX40 agonist ivuxolimab. The CDR3 DNA reads TGCGCCAGCAGCGGGACAGGGGTCTCCTACGAGCAGTACTTC. Its protein product is CASSGTGVSYEQYF.